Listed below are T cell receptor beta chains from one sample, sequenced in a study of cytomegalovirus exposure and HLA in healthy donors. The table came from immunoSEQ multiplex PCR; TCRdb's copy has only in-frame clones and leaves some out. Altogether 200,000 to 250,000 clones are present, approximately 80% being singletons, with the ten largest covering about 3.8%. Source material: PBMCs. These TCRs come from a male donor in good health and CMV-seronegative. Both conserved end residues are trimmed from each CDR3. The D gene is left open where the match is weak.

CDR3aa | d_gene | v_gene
ASSGNTNYGYT | - | TRBV2
ASSSGTGAYQPQH | TRBD1 | TRBV5-6
AWSPSRGGGAGELF | TRBD2 | TRBV30
ASSYKGTGAGNTIY | TRBD1 | TRBV6-5
ASSVGGDAETQY | - | TRBV9
ASKISGGIYEQY | TRBD1 | TRBV28
ASSLVFRETQY | - | TRBV7-9
ASSRGQLYNEQF | - | TRBV6-5
ASSLEGSGNTIY | - | TRBV28
ASSKGGLESSYNEQF | - | TRBV21-1
ASSLAPGVDEQY | - | TRBV5-1
ASSASSRTSPIALSYEQY | TRBD2 | TRBV14
ASSRLAIPYEQY | TRBD2 | TRBV19
ASSRLTGSRTTGELF | - | TRBV7-3
ASSIDIRYQETQY | - | TRBV19
ASSLALAGLPNEKLF | - | TRBV7-9
ASTFSGPSEQY | - | TRBV6-6
ASSGSSGNGEQY | TRBD2 | TRBV19
ASSAEGGGNQPQH | - | TRBV5-8
ASSRGPPAYEQY | - | TRBV19
ASRDGLATFYEQY | - | TRBV5-6
ASRLAGGPGEQY | TRBD2 | TRBV10-2
AVGDYNEQF | - | TRBV7-3
ASSQDTVLAGGEEQY | TRBD2 | TRBV4-1
AWSVRGYEQY | - | TRBV30